The clone carrying this TCR beta chain was recorded a few times. The antigen is not known. V lost 3 bases and J lost 5; bases outside the gene matches: 4. CDR1 is LGHNA, CDR2 YSLEER, per germline. There are 14 residues in the CDR3. The sample comes from a study of identical twins. Overall study results and limits: Compared with unrelated sharing, twin-shared out-of-frame alpha sequences had more low-probability sequences. Excess sharing between twins was weaker in beta out-of-frame sequences.

cDNA molecules carried unique molecular identifiers, and template switching added a universal primer site. Via MiXCR, TCRdb re-called the 5' RACE reads, giving one row per CDR3 protein. The table includes some 460,000 distinct CDR3 sequences, approximately 15% detected once. The data were also submitted as part of a second study, on yellow fever vaccine responses in identical twins.

This chain joins TRBV4-3 and TRBJ2-7, with 10 bases aligning to TRBD1. The specimen was CD4+ T cells sorted from blood. This clonotype was obtained from a woman between 18 and 29 years old in good health. The CDR3 DNA reads as TGCGCCAGCAGCCAGACAGGGGGCGGCAACGAGCAGTACTTC. Protein: CASSQTGGGNEQYF.